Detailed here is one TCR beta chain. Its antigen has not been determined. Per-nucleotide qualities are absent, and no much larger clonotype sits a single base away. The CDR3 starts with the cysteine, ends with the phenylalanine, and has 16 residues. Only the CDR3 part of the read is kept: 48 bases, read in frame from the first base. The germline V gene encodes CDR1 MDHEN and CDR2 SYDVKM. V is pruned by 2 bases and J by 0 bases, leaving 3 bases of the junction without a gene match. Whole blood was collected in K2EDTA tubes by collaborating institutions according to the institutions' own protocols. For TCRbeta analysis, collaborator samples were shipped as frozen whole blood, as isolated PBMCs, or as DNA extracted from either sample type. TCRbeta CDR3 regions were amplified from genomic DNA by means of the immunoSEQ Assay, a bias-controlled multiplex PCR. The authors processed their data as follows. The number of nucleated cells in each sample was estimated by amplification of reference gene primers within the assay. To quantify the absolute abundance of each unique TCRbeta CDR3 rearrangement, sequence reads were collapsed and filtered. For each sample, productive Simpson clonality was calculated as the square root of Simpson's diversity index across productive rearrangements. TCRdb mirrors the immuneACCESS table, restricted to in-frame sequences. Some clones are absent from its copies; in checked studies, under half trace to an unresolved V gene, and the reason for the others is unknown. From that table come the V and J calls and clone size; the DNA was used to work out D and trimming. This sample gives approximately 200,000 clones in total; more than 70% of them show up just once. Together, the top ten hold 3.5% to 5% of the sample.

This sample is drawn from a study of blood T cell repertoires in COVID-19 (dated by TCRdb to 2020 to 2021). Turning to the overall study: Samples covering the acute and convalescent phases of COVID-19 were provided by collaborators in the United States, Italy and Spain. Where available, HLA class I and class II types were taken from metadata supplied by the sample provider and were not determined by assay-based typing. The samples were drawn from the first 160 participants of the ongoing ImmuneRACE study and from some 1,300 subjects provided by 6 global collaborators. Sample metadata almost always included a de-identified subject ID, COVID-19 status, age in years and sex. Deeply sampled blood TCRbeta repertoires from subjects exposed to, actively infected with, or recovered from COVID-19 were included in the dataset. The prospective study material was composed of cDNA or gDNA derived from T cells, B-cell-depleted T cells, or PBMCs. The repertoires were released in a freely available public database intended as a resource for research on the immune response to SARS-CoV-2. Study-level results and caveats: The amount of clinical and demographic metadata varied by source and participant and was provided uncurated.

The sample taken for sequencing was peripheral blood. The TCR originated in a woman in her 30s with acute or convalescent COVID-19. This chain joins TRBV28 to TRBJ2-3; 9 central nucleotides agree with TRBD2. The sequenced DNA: TGTGCCAGCAGTTTAATAGCGGGAGTGAGCACAGATACGCAGTATTTT. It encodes CASSLIAGVSTDTQYF. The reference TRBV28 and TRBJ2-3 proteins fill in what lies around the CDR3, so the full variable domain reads DVKVTQSSRYLVKRTGEKVFLECVQDMDHENMFWYRQDPGLGLRLIYFSYDVKMKEKGDIPEGYSVSREKKERFSLILESASTNQTSMYLCASSLIAGVSTDTQYFGPGTRLTVL.